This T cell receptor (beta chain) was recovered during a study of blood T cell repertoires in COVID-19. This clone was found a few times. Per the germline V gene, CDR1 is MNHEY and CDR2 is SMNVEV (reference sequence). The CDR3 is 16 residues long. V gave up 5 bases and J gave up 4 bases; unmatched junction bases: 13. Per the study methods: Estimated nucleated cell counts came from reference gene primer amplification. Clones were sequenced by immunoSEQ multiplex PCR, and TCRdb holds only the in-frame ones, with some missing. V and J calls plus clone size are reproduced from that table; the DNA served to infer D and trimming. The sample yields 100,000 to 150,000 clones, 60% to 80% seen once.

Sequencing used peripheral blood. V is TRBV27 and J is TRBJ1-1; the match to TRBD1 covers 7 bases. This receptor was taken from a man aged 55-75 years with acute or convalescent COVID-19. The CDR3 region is CASSNGNRGGTTEAFF. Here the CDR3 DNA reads TGTGCCAGCAGTAACGGAAACAGGGGCGGGACCACTGAAGCTTTCTTT.